This TCR beta chain is drawn from a study of blood T cell repertoires in COVID-19. Looking at the study overall: There were acute and convalescent COVID-19 samples, and they came from the United States, Italy and Spain. T cells, B-cell-depleted T cells, or PBMCs supplied cDNA or gDNA.

Looked up from germline, CDR1 is GTSNPN and CDR2 is SVGIG (reference sequence). After removal of 3 bases from V and 6 bases from J, the junction contained 5 bases not matched to a gene. The CDR3 is 13 residues long. Original handling: Counts of nucleated cells, estimated from reference gene primer amplification, were obtained. This table comes from immunoSEQ multiplex PCR, and its TCRdb copy is limited to in-frame clones, with some not included. V and J calls and clone size are those listed in that table; D and trimming were worked out from the DNA. The sample lists approximately 84,000 clones; about nine tenths were seen once.

This TCR was sampled from a human donor with active COVID-19. The donor label of this sample is uncertain. Sequences were obtained from peripheral blood. The V gene is TRBV30, the J gene TRBJ2-4, with 7 bases that match TRBD2. Here the CDR3 DNA reads TGTGCCTGGAGGGGAGCGGGGCCAAACATTCAGTACTTC. It encodes CAWRGAGPNIQYF.